Listed here is a single T cell receptor beta chain. Cells sorted as Tregs were CD4+, CD25+ and CD127-/low. The CDR3 spans 11 residues. Per germline, CDR1 KGHDR and CDR2 SFDVKD. Trimming removed 1 base from V and 10 bases from J, with 6 bases in between. TCRdb recomputed calls from the 5' RACE reads with MiXCR, one row per CDR3 protein. The sample holds 50,000 to 65,000 distinct CDR3 sequences, less than 25% seen once. The sequence was obtained from a female donor with breast cancer. Sequenced input: tumor-infiltrating Tregs sorted from the breast tumor. This chain joins TRBV24-1 and TRBJ2-5; D is unclear. CDR3 amino acids: CATSDLSRQYF. The CDR3 region has the DNA TGTGCCACCAGTGATTTAAGCCGCCAGTACTTC.